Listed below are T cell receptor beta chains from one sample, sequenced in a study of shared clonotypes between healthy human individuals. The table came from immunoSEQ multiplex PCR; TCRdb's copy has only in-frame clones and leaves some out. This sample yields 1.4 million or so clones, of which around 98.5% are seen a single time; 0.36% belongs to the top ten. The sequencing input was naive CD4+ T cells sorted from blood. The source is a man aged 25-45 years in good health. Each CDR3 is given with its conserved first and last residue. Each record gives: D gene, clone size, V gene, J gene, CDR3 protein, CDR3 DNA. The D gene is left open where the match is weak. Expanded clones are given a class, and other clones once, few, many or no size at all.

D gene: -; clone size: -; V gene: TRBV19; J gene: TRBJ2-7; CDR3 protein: CASQHGTGRPRDEQYF; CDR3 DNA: TGTGCCAGTCAGCACGGGACGGGCAGACCCAGAGACGAGCAGTACTTC
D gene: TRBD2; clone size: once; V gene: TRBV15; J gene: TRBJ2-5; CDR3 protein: CATSREVAGLQTQYF; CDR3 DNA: TGTGCCACCAGCAGAGAAGTAGCGGGCCTACAGACCCAGTACTTC
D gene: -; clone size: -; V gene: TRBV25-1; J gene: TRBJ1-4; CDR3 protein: CASSDFIMGNEKLFF; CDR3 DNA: TGTGCCAGCAGTGATTTTATAATGGGGAATGAAAAACTGTTTTTT
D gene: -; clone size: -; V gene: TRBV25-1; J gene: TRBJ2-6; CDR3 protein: CASKSPDHSGANVLTF; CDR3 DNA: TGTGCCAGCAAATCACCCGACCACTCTGGGGCCAACGTCCTGACTTTC
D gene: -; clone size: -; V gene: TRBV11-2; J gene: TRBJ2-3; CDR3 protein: CASTMWADTQYF; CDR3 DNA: TGTGCCAGCACCATGTGGGCAGATACGCAGTATTTT
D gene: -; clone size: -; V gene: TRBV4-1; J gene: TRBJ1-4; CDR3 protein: CASSRQGSNEKLFF; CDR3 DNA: TGCGCCAGCAGCCGGCAGGGCAGTAATGAAAAACTGTTTTTT
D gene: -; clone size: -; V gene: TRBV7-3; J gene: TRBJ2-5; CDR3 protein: CASSPSGQETQYF; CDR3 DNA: TGTGCCAGCAGCCCCTCAGGTCAAGAGACCCAGTACTTC
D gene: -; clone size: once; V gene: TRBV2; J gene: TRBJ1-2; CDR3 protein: CASRRRGDYGYTF; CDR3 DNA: TGTGCCAGCAGGAGGAGGGGGGACTATGGCTACACCTTC
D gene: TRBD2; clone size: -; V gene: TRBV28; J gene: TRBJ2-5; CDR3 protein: CASSSIIYRSGGSETQYF; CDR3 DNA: TGTGCCAGCAGTTCCATAATATACCGATCGGGAGGGTCCGAGACCCAGTACTTC
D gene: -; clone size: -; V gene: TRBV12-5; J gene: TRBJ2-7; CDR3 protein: CASGLGGSYEQYF; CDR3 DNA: TGTGCTAGTGGTTTAGGCGGGTCCTACGAGCAGTACTTC
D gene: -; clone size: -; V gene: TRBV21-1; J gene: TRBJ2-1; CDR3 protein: CASSMLLVGNEQFF; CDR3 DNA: TGTGCCAGCAGCATGTTACTAGTGGGCAATGAGCAGTTCTTC
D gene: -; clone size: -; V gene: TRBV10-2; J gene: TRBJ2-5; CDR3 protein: CASSPFQGRSVQETQYF; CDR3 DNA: TGCGCCAGCAGTCCGTTCCAGGGGCGTTCCGTCCAAGAGACCCAGTACTTC
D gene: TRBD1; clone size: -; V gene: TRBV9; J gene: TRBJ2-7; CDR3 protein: CASSPTGWYEQYF; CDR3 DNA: TGTGCCAGCAGCCCGACAGGGTGGTACGAGCAGTACTTC
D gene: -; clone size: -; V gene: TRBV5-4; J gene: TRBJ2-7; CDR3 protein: CASSVQGPAYEQYF; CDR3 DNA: TGTGCCAGCAGCGTCCAGGGGCCAGCCTACGAGCAGTACTTC
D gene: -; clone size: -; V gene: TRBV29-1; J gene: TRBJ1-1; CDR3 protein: CSVAGVSPEAFF; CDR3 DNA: TGCAGCGTTGCCGGGGTTAGCCCTGAAGCTTTCTTT
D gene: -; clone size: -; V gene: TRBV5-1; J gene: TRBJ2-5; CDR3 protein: CASSLGQGGTQYF; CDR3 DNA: TGCGCCAGCAGCTTGGGGCAGGGTGGGACCCAGTACTTC
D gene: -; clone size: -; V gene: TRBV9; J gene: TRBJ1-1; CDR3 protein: CASSLVSDEAFF; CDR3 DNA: TGTGCCAGCAGCTTAGTATCAGATGAAGCTTTCTTT
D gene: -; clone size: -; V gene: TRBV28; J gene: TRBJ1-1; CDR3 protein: CASSLWGNAEAFF; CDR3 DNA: TGTGCCAGCAGTTTGTGGGGGAATGCTGAAGCTTTCTTT
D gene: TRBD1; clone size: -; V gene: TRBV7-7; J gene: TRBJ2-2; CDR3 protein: CASSLAMTGWSNTGELFF; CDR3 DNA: TGTGCTAGCAGCTTAGCCATGACAGGGTGGTCGAACACCGGGGAGCTGTTTTTT
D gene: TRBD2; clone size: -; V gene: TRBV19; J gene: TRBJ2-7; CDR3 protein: CASSIESGSGVEQYF; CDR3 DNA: TGTGCCAGTAGTATTGAGAGCGGGAGTGGGGTCGAGCAGTACTTC
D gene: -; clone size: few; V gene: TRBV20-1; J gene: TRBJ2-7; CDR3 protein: CSASTYEQYF; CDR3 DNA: TGCAGTGCTAGTACCTACGAGCAGTACTTC
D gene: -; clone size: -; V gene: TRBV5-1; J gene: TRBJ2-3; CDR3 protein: CASSGEDTQYF; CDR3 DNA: TGCGCCAGCAGCGGCGAGGATACGCAGTATTTT
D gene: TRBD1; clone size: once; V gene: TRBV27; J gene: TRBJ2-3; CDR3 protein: CASSSVTGTGTDTQYF; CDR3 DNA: TGTGCCAGCAGTTCAGTCACCGGGACAGGGACCGATACGCAGTATTTT
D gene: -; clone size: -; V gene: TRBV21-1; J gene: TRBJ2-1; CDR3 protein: CASSKTRDGAYNEQFF; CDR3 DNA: TGTGCCAGCAGCAAAACCCGGGACGGAGCCTACAATGAGCAGTTCTTC
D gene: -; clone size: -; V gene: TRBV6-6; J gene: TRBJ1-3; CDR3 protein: CASSSPWGLPGNTIYF; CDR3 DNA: TGTGCCAGCAGTTCCCCCTGGGGGCTCCCTGGAAACACCATATATTTT
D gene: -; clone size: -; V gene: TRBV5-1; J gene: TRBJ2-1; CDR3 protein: CASSLAGRRGYNEQFF; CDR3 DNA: TGCGCCAGCAGCTTGGCTGGCAGGAGGGGCTACAATGAGCAGTTCTTC
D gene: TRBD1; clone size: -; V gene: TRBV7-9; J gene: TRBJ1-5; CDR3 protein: CASSDSGTANQPQHF; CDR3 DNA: TGTGCCAGCAGCGATTCCGGGACAGCTAATCAGCCCCAGCATTTT
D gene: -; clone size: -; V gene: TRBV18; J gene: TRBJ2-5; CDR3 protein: CASPYSGAQRQETQYF; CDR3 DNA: TGTGCCAGCCCCTATTCGGGGGCCCAAAGGCAAGAGACCCAGTACTTC
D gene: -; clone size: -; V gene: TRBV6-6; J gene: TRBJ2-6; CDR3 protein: CASSPGATGANVLTF; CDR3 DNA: TGTGCCAGCAGCCCCGGGGCTACTGGGGCCAACGTCCTGACTTTC
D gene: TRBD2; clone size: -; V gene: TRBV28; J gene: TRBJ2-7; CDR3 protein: CASRTSGTNYEQYF; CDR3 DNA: TGTGCCAGCCGGACTAGCGGGACTAACTACGAGCAGTACTTC
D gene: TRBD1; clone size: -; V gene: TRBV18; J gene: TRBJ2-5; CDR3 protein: CASSPLGTANLQETQYF; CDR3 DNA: TGTGCCAGCTCACCCCTCGGGACAGCCAATTTGCAAGAGACCCAGTACTTC
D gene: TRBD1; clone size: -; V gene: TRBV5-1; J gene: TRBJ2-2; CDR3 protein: CASSSGQGSLSTGELFF; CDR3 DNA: TGCGCCAGCAGTTCCGGACAGGGGAGTTTGAGCACCGGGGAGCTGTTTTTT
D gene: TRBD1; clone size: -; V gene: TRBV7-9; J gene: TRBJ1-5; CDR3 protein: CASSRYRGPQHF; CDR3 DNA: TGTGCCAGCAGTCGCTACAGGGGCCCCCAGCATTTT
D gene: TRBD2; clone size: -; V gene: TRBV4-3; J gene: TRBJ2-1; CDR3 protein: CASSHPGAPAGGPYNEQFF; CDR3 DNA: TGCGCCAGCAGCCACCCTGGCGCCCCGGCGGGAGGGCCCTACAATGAGCAGTTCTTC
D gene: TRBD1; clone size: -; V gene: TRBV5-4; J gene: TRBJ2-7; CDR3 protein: CASSKAQTGVGNEQYF; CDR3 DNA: TGTGCCAGCAGCAAAGCGCAGACAGGGGTGGGAAACGAGCAGTACTTC
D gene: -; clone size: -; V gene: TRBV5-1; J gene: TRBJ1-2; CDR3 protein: CASREGAYGYTF; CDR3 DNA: TGCGCCAGCAGGGAAGGGGCCTATGGCTACACCTTC
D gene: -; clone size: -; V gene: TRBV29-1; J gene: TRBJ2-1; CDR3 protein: CSVRDSGQLSYNEQFF; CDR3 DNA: TGCAGCGTTAGGGATAGCGGTCAGCTCTCCTACAATGAGCAGTTCTTC
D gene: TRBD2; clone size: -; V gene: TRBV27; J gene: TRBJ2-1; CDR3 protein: CASSLPSSGRYEQFF; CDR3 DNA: TGTGCCAGCAGTTTACCTTCTAGCGGCCGCTATGAGCAGTTCTTC
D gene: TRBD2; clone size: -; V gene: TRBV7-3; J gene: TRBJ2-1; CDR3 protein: CASSLEGLARQFF; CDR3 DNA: TGTGCCAGCAGCCTAGAGGGACTAGCGAGGCAGTTCTTC
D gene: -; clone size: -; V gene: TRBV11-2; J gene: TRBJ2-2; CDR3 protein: CASSLTGHTGELFF; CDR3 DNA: TGTGCCAGCAGCCTGACTGGGCACACCGGGGAGCTGTTTTTT
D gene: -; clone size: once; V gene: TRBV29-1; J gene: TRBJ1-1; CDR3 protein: CSVSLKFGGYTEAFF; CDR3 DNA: TGCAGCGTTAGCTTAAAGTTTGGTGGGTACACTGAAGCTTTCTTT
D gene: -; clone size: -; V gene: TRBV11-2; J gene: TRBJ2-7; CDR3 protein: CASSPRVTYSYEQYF; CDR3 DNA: TGTGCCAGCAGCCCAAGGGTTACCTACTCCTACGAGCAGTACTTC
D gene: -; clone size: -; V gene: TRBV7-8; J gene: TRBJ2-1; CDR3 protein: CASSLGRTNEQFF; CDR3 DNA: TGTGCCAGCAGCTTAGGACGTACCAATGAGCAGTTCTTC
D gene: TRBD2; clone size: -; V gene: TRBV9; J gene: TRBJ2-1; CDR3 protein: CASSPTVLAGLNEQFF; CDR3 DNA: TGTGCCAGCAGCCCCACGGTACTAGCGGGGCTCAATGAGCAGTTCTTC
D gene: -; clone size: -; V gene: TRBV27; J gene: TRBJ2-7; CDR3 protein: CASSTTSTYEQYF; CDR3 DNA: TGTGCCAGCAGCACGACAAGCACCTACGAGCAGTACTTC
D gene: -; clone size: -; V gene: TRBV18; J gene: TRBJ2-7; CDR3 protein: CASSQQPYEQYF; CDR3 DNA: TGTGCCAGCTCGCAGCAGCCGTACGAGCAGTACTTC
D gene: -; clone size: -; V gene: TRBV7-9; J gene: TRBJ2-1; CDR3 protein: CASSLALVVGNEQFF; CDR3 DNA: TGTGCCAGCAGCTTAGCGTTGGTGGTTGGCAATGAGCAGTTCTTC
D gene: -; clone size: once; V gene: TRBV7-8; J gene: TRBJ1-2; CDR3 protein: CASSLVPDSFGYTF; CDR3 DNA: TGTGCCAGCAGCTTAGTCCCCGACAGTTTTGGCTACACCTTC
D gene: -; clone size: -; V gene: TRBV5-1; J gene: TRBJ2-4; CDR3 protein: CASSLEGGNIQYF; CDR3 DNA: TGCGCCAGCAGCTTGGAGGGCGGAAACATTCAGTACTTC
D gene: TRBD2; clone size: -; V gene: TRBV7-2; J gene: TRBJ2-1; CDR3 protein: CASSFVGLAEFYNEQFF; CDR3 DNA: TGTGCCAGCAGCTTTGTAGGTCTAGCGGAGTTCTACAATGAGCAGTTCTTC